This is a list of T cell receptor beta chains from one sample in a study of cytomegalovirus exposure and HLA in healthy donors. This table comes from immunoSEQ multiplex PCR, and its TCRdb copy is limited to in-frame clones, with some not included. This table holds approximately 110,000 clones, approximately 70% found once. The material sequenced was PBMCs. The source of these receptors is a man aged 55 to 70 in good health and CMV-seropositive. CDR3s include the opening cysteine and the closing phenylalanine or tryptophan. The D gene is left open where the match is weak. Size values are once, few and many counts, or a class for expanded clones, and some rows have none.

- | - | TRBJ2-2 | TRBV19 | TGTGCCAGTAGTAACGGGAGGAACACCGGGGAGCTGTTTTTT | CASSNGRNTGELFF
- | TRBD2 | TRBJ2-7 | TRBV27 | TGTGCCAGCAGGGGCCCTAGCGGGGGTTACGAGCAGTACTTC | CASRGPSGGYEQYF
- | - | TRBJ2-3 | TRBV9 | TGTGCCAGCAGCTTAGGGGGGGGGCGCACAGATACGCAGTATTTT | CASSLGGGRTDTQYF
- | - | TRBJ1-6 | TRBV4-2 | TGTGCCAGCAGCCAAGATAACGCGGATTCACCCCTCCACTTT | CASSQDNADSPLHF
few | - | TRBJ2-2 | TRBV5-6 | TGTGCCAGCAGCTTTAAAACCGGGGAGCTGTTTTTT | CASSFKTGELFF
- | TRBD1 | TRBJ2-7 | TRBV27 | TGTGCCAGCAACCCCGGACAGGGTTACAACGAGCAGTACTTC | CASNPGQGYNEQYF
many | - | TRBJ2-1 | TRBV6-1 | TGTGCCAGCAGTTTAATGGAGGATGAGCAGTTCTTC | CASSLMEDEQFF
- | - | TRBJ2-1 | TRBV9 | TGTGCCAGCAGCGTAGGTGGTCATAGTCTCAATGAGCAGTTCTTC | CASSVGGHSLNEQFF
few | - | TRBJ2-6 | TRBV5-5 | TGTGCCAGCAGCCGACTGACCGTTACGGGGGCCAACGTCCTGACTTTC | CASSRLTVTGANVLTF
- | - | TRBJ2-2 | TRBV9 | TGTGCCAGCAGCGTAGTAGCCAGGGCCGGGGAGCTGTTTTTT | CASSVVARAGELFF